The 23 T cell receptor beta chains below were found in one sample sequenced in a study of blood T cell repertoires in COVID-19. The protocol was immunoSEQ multiplex PCR, while the TCRdb copy is restricted to in-frame clones and leaves out a portion. This repertoire shows some 250,000 clones, 80% to 90% found once; its top ten account for just over 8.5%. What was sequenced was peripheral blood. The receptors come from a middle-aged man with active or convalescent COVID-19.

The CDR3 reads CASSMRDSAPEQYF. The CDR3 nucleotides read TGTGCCAGTAGTATGAGGGACAGCGCCCCCGAGCAGTACTTC. The gene calls are TRBV19 and TRBJ2-7; TRBD1 agrees at 7 bases. V gave up 3 bases and J gave up 6 bases; unmatched junction bases: 8. This CDR3 is 14 amino acids long. Germline V gene lookup returns CDR1 LNHDA and CDR2 SQIVND (reference sequence).

This clone was observed once. The chain has TRBV10-3 and TRBJ2-3; D ambiguous. The CDR3 contains 11 residues. Germline assignment: CDR1 ENHRY and CDR2 SYGVKD. V was pared by 9 bases and J by 2 bases, with 6 bases between. The CDR3 sequence: CAIRSTDTQYF. The CDR3, as DNA: TGTGCCATTAGATCCACAGATACGCAGTATTTT.

This chain connects TRBV10-3 to TRBJ1-3, with unresolved D. The germline CDR1 and CDR2 sequences are ENHRY and SYGVKD. Trimming stripped 8 bases from V and 0 bases from J, with 11 bases between. The CDR3 runs 14 residues. As DNA, the CDR3 is TGTGCCATCGTGGAGGAAAACTCTGGAAACACCATATATTTT. It yields the protein CAIVEENSGNTIYF.

The chain combines TRBV27 with TRBJ1-1; TRBD1 matches at 7 bases. V gave up 1 base and J gave up 9 bases; unmatched junction bases: 5. Germline V gene sequence: CDR1 MNHEY, CDR2 SMNVEV (reference sequence). The CDR3 loop spans 13 amino acids. This CDR3 reads CASSLLRDSKAFF. The DNA for the CDR3 is TGTGCCAGCAGTTTATTGAGGGACAGCAAAGCTTTCTTT.

Points on this clone: Within the sample, other DNA sequences also encode this same CDR3. The chain uses TRBV5-1 and TRBJ1-1, with D possibly TRBD1 on 5 matching bases. V lost 0 bases to trimming and J lost 3 bases, with 9 bases between them. Looked up from germline, CDR1 is SGHRS and CDR2 is YFSETQ. The CDR3 runs to 14 residues. Here the CDR3 DNA reads TGCGCCAGCAGCTTGGCCGGGGGGTACACTGAAGCTTTCTTT. It translates to CASSLAGGYTEAFF.

This sequence joins TRBV6-5 and TRBJ1-5, with D tentatively TRBD1 (6 bases). V dropped 0 bases and J dropped 5 bases, with 11 bases sitting between them. Looked up from germline, CDR1 is MNHEY and CDR2 is SVGAGI. This CDR3 is 15 amino acids long. The CDR3 bases are TGTGCCAGCAGTTACTCATGGACAGCAGATCAGCCCCAGCATTTT. Encoded protein: CASSYSWTADQPQHF.

The genes are TRBV7-2 and TRBJ2-1, with 8 bases identical to TRBD1. The CDR3 runs to 15 residues. J lost 6 bases, V lost 2 bases, and 6 bases had no gene match. The germline gives CDR1 SGHTA, CDR2 FQGNSA. The CDR3 region is CASSLFSGQGNEQFF. The CDR3 bases are TGTGCCAGCAGCTTATTTTCCGGACAGGGCAATGAGCAGTTCTTC.

V gene TRBV5-3 combines with J gene TRBJ1-3, with D uncertain. TRBV5-3 is reported as an ORF; its role is uncertain. V was cut by 7 bases and J by 0 bases, with 14 bases left in between. The CDR3 runs to 15 residues. The CDR3 DNA follows: TGTGCCAGAGGCTATATCCGGGGCTCTGGAAACACCATATATTTT. Its translation is CARGYIRGSGNTIYF.

The chain is built from TRBV30 and TRBJ1-4; 9 nucleotides line up with TRBD1. The CDR3 sequence is 14 residues long. V shed 4 bases and J 5 bases; nucleotides not matched to a gene: 5. Germline V gene lookup returns CDR1 GTSNPN and CDR2 SVGIG (reference sequence). The CDR3 protein is CAWTLGTGNEKLFF. Written as DNA, the CDR3 is TGTGCCTGGACCTTAGGGACAGGGAATGAAAAACTGTTTTTT.

The chain has TRBV6-1 and TRBJ1-2; a weak D match, TRBD1 (6 bases). The CDR3 loop spans 15 amino acids. The germline V gene has CDR1 MNHNS and CDR2 SASEGT. Trimming pared 0 bases from V and 7 bases from J, leaving 15 bases between. The CDR3 loop reads CASSEAWQGSRGYTF. The DNA for the CDR3 is TGTGCCAGCAGTGAAGCCTGGCAGGGGAGCCGTGGCTACACCTTC.

The rearrangement uses TRBV7-8 and TRBJ1-5, with D possibly matching TRBD1 (5 bases). V dropped 2 bases and J dropped 7 bases, with 12 bases sitting between them. The CDR3 is made up of 14 amino acids. From germline, CDR1 is SGHVS and CDR2 FQNEAQ. The CDR3 here is CASSLLGGKQPQHF. CDR3 in DNA: TGTGCCAGCAGCTTACTCGGGGGTAAACAGCCCCAGCATTTT.

J is TRBJ2-3 and V is TRBV7-3, with D unresolved. The CDR3 runs to 15 residues. Germline V gene sequence: CDR1 SGHTA, CDR2 FQGTGA. V dropped 0 bases and J dropped 2 bases, with 9 bases sitting between them. The CDR3 is CASSLTLTYTDTQYF. The CDR3 DNA follows: TGTGCCAGCAGCTTAACACTAACTTACACAGATACGCAGTATTTT.

The chain recombines TRBV4-2 with TRBJ1-3; D may be TRBD1 (6 bases). V lost 4 bases and J 0 bases, leaving 7 bases between the germline ends. The V gene's germline CDR1 is LGHNA and CDR2 YNFKEQ. The CDR3 is 14 amino acids. CDR3 nucleotides: TGTGCCAGCAGCCCGGACAGCTCTGGAAACACCATATATTTT. Translation: CASSPDSSGNTIYF.

This clone was detected once. This chain links TRBV24-1 with TRBJ2-1; perhaps TRBD1 as D (7 bases). CDR3 size: 17 residues. With 3 bases removed from V and 5 bases from J, the gap between germline ends came to 19 bases. From germline, CDR1 is KGHDR and CDR2 SFDVKD. The DNA for the CDR3 is TGTGCCACCAGTGATGGTCCAGGGAGGACAGGCAACAATGAGCAGTTCTTC. Its protein is CATSDGPGRTGNNEQFF.

V is TRBV11-3 and J is TRBJ2-1, with 14 bases fitting TRBD2. With 5 bases clipped from V and 4 bases from J, the junction kept 4 bases outside the gene matches. The CDR3 is 16 residues long. Per the germline V gene, CDR1 is SGHNT and CDR2 is YENEEA. CDR3 nucleotides: TGTGCCAGCAGCGGGACTAGCGGGAGTTTTTACAATGAGCAGTTCTTC. It translates to CASSGTSGSFYNEQFF.

This chain uses TRBV30 with TRBJ1-2, with D unclear. The CDR3 length is 13 residues. Germline V gene lookup returns CDR1 GTSNPN and CDR2 SVGIG (reference sequence). Trimming stripped 0 bases from V and 4 bases from J, with 9 bases between. Here the CDR3 reads CAWSVRGFYGYTF. CDR3 DNA: TGTGCCTGGAGTGTACGGGGTTTCTATGGCTACACCTTC. Full variable domain (missing parts from reference TRBV30 and TRBJ1-2): SQTIHQWPATLVQPVGSPLSLECTVEGTSNPNLYWYRQAAGRGLQLLFYSVGIGQISSEVPQNLSASRPQDRQFILSSKKLLLSDSGFYLCAWSVRGFYGYTFGSGTRLTVV.

The chain combines TRBV15 with TRBJ2-3; TRBD1 is a possible D gene (6 bases). Deletions cut 5 bases from V and 3 bases from J, with 18 bases between. CDR3 length equals 16 residues. Germline CDR1 reads LNHNV; CDR2 reads YYDKDF (reference sequence). The DNA of the CDR3 is TGTGCCACCAGCTTCCGGGACACCCCACCTACAGATACGCAGTATTTT. Protein sequence: CATSFRDTPPTDTQYF.

This clone is a singleton in its sample. The chain uses TRBV7-9 and TRBJ2-7; the match to TRBD1 covers 7 bases. The CDR3 runs 15 residues. Germline V gene data show CDR1 as SEHNR and CDR2 as FQNEAQ (reference sequence). After removal of 5 bases from V and 0 bases from J, the junction contained 7 bases not matched to a gene. CDR3 in amino acids: CASSLGTANSYEQYF. CDR3 nucleotide sequence: TGTGCCAGCAGCCTCGGGACAGCGAACTCCTACGAGCAGTACTTC.

The chain couples TRBV19 to TRBJ1-1; no clear D gene. This CDR3 comprises 14 residues. V lost 3 bases to trimming and J lost 7 bases, with 15 bases between them. The V gene's germline CDR1 is LNHDA and CDR2 SQIVND (reference sequence). The CDR3 DNA is TGTGCCAGTAGTATCTCCCTTTCGCAGAATGAAGCTTTCTTT. This gives the protein CASSISLSQNEAFF.

This clone was seen only once. This chain uses TRBV11-2 with TRBJ2-7; TRBD2 might be the D (5 bases). Trimming took off 5 bases at V and 0 bases at J, with 20 bases between the two ends. This CDR3 is built from 17 residues. The germline gives CDR1 SGHAT, CDR2 FQNNGV. As DNA, the CDR3 is TGTGCCAGCAGCACCTACGGAGGCCCCCTACACTCCTACGAGCAGTACTTC. Its protein is CASSTYGGPLHSYEQYF.

The chain links TRBV12-3 or TRBV12-4 to TRBJ1-5, with D perhaps matching TRBD1 (5 bases). This CDR3 has 13 residues. Trimming cost V 6 bases and J 3 bases, with 9 bases left between them. This CDR3 reads CASRWDYNQPQHF. The CDR3 DNA is TGTGCCAGCAGATGGGACTACAATCAGCCCCAGCATTTT.

Many counts were recorded for this clone. The same CDR3 also results from other DNA sequences found in this sample. The rearrangement links TRBV19 to TRBJ1-5; 10 positions match TRBD1. The CDR3 runs to 14 residues. The V gene's germline CDR1 is LNHDA and CDR2 SQIVND (reference sequence). The ends lost 4 bases at V and 7 bases at J; junction bases unmatched: 4. In DNA form, the CDR3 reads TGTGCCAGTAGTACGACAGGGGGCGGGCAGCCCCAGCATTTT. This translates into CASSTTGGGQPQHF.

The CDR3 DNA sequence: TGTGCCAGCAGCACACTTTGGGGGGAGTACTATAGCAATCAGCCCCAGCATTTT. This translates into CASSTLWGEYYSNQPQHF. The genes are TRBV21-1 and TRBJ1-5. TRBV21-1 is noted as a pseudogene. This CDR3 region has 18 residues.